These 2 T cell receptor beta chains came from one sample sequenced in a study of CXCR3-negative and CXCR3-positive naive CD8 T cells. The authors made the TRB cDNA libraries by 5' RACE using UMI labels. After re-calling the 5' RACE reads, TCRdb lists one entry per CDR3 protein, DNA absent. The sample data list tens of thousands of distinct CDR3 sequences. Input material: memory CD8+ T cells from blood. All receptors come from a human donor in good health. Some clones in this sample may be carry-over from other donors' samples.

The rearrangement joins TRBV6-2 or TRBV6-3 to TRBJ2-7; TCRdb gives TRBD1 as the D gene, but with no DNA this cannot be confirmed. This CDR3 has 15 residues. Germline V lookup: CDR1 MNHEY, CDR2 SVGEGT. This CDR3 is CASPSPGPGVYEQYF.

The chain is built from TRBV30 and TRBJ1-1; TCRdb returns TRBD1, unconfirmable since there is no DNA. The CDR3 is 13 residues long. Germline V CDR1 and CDR2: GTSNPN, SVGIG (reference sequence). CDR3 region: CAWSVGANTEAFF. Full variable domain (remainder filled in from reference TRBV30 and TRBJ1-1): SQTIHQWPATLVQPVGSPLSLECTVEGTSNPNLYWYRQAAGRGLQLLFYSVGIGQISSEVPQNLSASRPQDRQFILSSKKLLLSDSGFYLCAWSVGANTEAFFGQGTRLTVV.